The 28 T cell receptor beta chains reported below all come from one sample, sequenced in a study of T cells in Graves' hyperthyroidism and ophthalmopathy. Amplification targeted TCR beta CDR3 regions from RNA transcripts. Researchers ran a first-round RT-PCR on the TCR CDR3 using the HTBI primer set. Each CDR3 protein is one row after TCRdb ran MiXCR on the multiplex PCR reads. This table holds approximately 400,000 distinct CDR3 sequences, approximately 15% found once. Sequenced sample: blood. Every receptor here comes from a woman aged 55 to 70 with Graves' hyperthyroidism.

This clonotype was observed many times. The V and J genes are TRBV28 and TRBJ2-7; no clear D. The CDR3 sequence is 14 residues long. Trimming removed 4 bases from V and 3 bases from J, with 13 bases in between. Germline V gene sequence: CDR1 MDHEN, CDR2 SYDVKM. The CDR3 here is CASSYPGRSYEQYF. Here the CDR3 DNA reads TGTGCCAGCAGTTACCCTGGACGGAGCTACGAGCAGTACTTC.

This clonotype was observed at least ten times. V is TRBV2 and J is TRBJ1-4, with D unresolved. V dropped 3 bases and J dropped 4 bases, with 9 bases sitting between them. Per the germline V gene, CDR1 is SNHLY and CDR2 is FYNNEI. This CDR3 is 14 amino acids long. CDR3 loop: CASSDGRFNEKLFF. The DNA for the CDR3 is TGTGCCAGCAGTGATGGACGGTTTAATGAAAAACTGTTTTTT.

This clonotype was detected ten times or more. The chain has TRBV7-3 and TRBJ2-7, with D possibly matching TRBD1 (5 bases). V was clipped by 0 bases and J by 0 bases, with 6 bases between them. CDR3 length: 14 residues. CDR1 is SGHTA, CDR2 FQGTGA, per germline. CDR3 in DNA: TGTGCCAGCAGCTTAACAGGGGCCTCCTACGAGCAGTACTTC. Its translation is CASSLTGASYEQYF. Full variable domain (outside the CDR3, taken from reference TRBV7-3 and TRBJ2-7): GAGVSQTPSNKVTEKGKYVELRCDPISGHTALYWYRQSLGQGPEFLIYFQGTGAADDSGLPNDRFFAVRPEGSVSTLKIQRTERGDSAVYLCASSLTGASYEQYFGPGTRLTVT.

This clonotype was recorded a few times. The chain joins TRBV19 to TRBJ2-1, with D possibly TRBD2 on 6 matching bases. V was trimmed by 7 bases and J by 9 bases, leaving 22 bases between them. The germline gives CDR1 LNHDA, CDR2 SQIVND (reference sequence). The CDR3 spans 15 residues. CDR3 protein: CASKRAGAGKSEQFF. CDR3 nucleotides: TGTGCCAGTAAGAGAGCTGGCGCGGGAAAAAGTGAGCAGTTCTTC.

This chain links TRBV10-1 with TRBJ2-1; 9 bases are shared with TRBD2. The CDR3 runs to 15 residues. Germline V gives CDR1 WNHNN, CDR2 SYGVQD (reference sequence). The J segment lost 8 bases and the V segment lost 4 bases, leaving 9 bases of the junction unmatched. CDR3 in amino acids: CASSGTGTSIYEQFF. CDR3 in DNA: TGCGCCAGCAGTGGTACCGGGACTAGCATCTATGAGCAGTTCTTC.

In its sample, this clonotype was seen many times. The genes are TRBV9 and TRBJ2-1; the match to TRBD2 covers 13 bases. The germline CDR1 and CDR2 sequences are SGDLS and YYNGEE. The CDR3 length is 16 residues. V shed 0 bases, J shed 5 bases, and the junction held 2 bases outside the gene matches. This chain's CDR3 is CASSVAGTSGDNEQFF. For the CDR3, the DNA is TGTGCCAGCAGCGTAGCCGGGACTAGCGGGGACAATGAGCAGTTCTTC.

The chain couples TRBV11-2 to TRBJ2-1; 9 bases align to TRBD2. The CDR3 sequence is 14 residues long. In germline, CDR1 is SGHAT, CDR2 FQNNGV. Trimming removed 6 bases from V and 5 bases from J; junction bases left unmatched: 5. The CDR3 loop reads CASSSGLANNEQFF. The CDR3, as DNA: TGTGCCAGCAGTTCTGGACTAGCGAACAATGAGCAGTTCTTC.

This clonotype was found many times. The chain combines TRBV28 with TRBJ2-5; TRBD2 is a possible D gene (5 bases). Germline CDR1 reads MDHEN; CDR2 reads SYDVKM. Trimming pared 1 base from V and 1 base from J, leaving 7 bases between. The CDR3 totals 14 residues. The CDR3 loop reads CASSLSRGQETQYF. Here the CDR3 DNA reads TGTGCCAGCAGTTTATCCCGGGGCCAAGAGACCCAGTACTTC.

This clonotype has a count of ten or more. The J gene is TRBJ1-1, the V gene TRBV12-3 or TRBV12-4; D perhaps matches TRBD1 (6 bases). V was cut by 7 bases and J by 0 bases, with 15 bases left in between. The CDR3 totals 15 residues. The CDR3 loop is CASISLGGLNTEAFF. DNA of the CDR3: TGTGCCAGCATTTCTCTGGGGGGCTTGAACACTGAAGCTTTCTTT.

This clonotype was seen many times. The rearrangement uses TRBV7-9 and TRBJ2-2; 7 nucleotides align to TRBD1. Germline assignment: CDR1 SEHNR and CDR2 FQNEAQ (reference sequence). The length of the CDR3 is 16 residues. Trimming removed 5 bases from V and 6 bases from J; junction bases left unmatched: 12. The CDR3: CASSPRDSWVAGELFF. The CDR3 coding sequence is TGTGCCAGCAGCCCCCGGGACAGCTGGGTAGCCGGGGAGCTGTTTTTT.

A note on this clonotype: This may be a read error: a much more frequent sequence differs by one nucleotide. The chain has TRBV9 and TRBJ2-7; tentatively, D is TRBD1 or TRBD2 (5 bases each). The length of the CDR3 is 14 residues. Deletions cut 0 bases from V and 6 bases from J, with 13 bases between. In germline, CDR1 is SGDLS, CDR2 YYNGEE. DNA of the CDR3: TGTGCCAGCAGCGTAGCATCGTTGAGGGGCGAGCAGTACTTC. Translated, it gives CASSVASLRGEQYF.

The gene calls are TRBV28 and TRBJ2-5; D not resolved. Trimming removed 5 bases from V and 4 bases from J, with 8 bases in between. The germline V gene encodes CDR1 MDHEN and CDR2 SYDVKM. The CDR3 has 12 residues. This CDR3 reads CASSRTSETQYF. In DNA, the CDR3 is TGTGCCAGCAGTCGTACGTCAGAGACCCAGTACTTC.

This clonotype was seen only a few times. This may come from a read error, since a much larger clone is one base off. This CDR3 is CASSLRGGGSYERYF. For the CDR3, the DNA is TGTGCCAGCAGTTTAAGAGGCGGGGGTTCCTACGAGCGGTACTTC. The chain recombines TRBV12-3 or TRBV12-4 with TRBJ2-7; the match to TRBD2 covers 7 bases. This CDR3 is 15 amino acids long.

V usage is TRBV14 and J usage is TRBJ2-1, with a weak D call TRBD2 (5 bases). The CDR3 length is 16 residues. Looked up from germline, CDR1 is SGHDN and CDR2 is FVKESK. Between the trimmed V and J ends, which lost 5 bases and 7 bases, there was a span of 21 bases. In DNA, the CDR3 is TGTGCCAGCAGCTTGAGGACCCCCTCAACGGGGAATGAGCAGTTCTTC. Protein sequence: CASSLRTPSTGNEQFF.

The chain links TRBV14 to TRBJ2-5; 8 nucleotides line up with TRBD1. CDR1 and CDR2 (germline): SGHDN, FVKESK. V trimming: 3 bases; J trimming: 5 bases; junction bases outside the gene matches: 2. This CDR3 region has 13 residues. The CDR3 region is CASSQTGAETQYF. CDR3 in DNA: TGTGCCAGCAGCCAGACAGGGGCCGAGACCCAGTACTTC.

This clonotype appeared many times. This sequence joins TRBV3-1 and TRBJ2-1, with TRBD2 matching over 13 bases. With 2 bases clipped from V and 8 bases from J, the junction kept 9 bases outside the gene matches. CDR3 length equals 17 residues. Looked up from germline, CDR1 is LGHDT and CDR2 is YNNKEL (reference sequence). The CDR3 DNA reads as TGTGCCAGCAGCCAACCGGGGCGGACTAGCGGGAGCTATGAGCAGTTCTTC. Protein product: CASSQPGRTSGSYEQFF.

This clonotype has just a few counts. The genes are TRBV7-9 and TRBJ1-1; D perhaps matches TRBD1 (5 bases). Trimming cost V 6 bases and J 7 bases, with 12 bases left between them. The CDR3 extends over 12 amino acids. The germline V gene has CDR1 SEHNR and CDR2 FQNEAQ (reference sequence). The CDR3 region has the DNA TGTGCCAGCAGTCCTGACAGCCTTGAAGCTTTCTTT. Protein product: CASSPDSLEAFF.

The J gene is TRBJ1-3, the V gene TRBV6-1, with D unresolved. V was pared by 3 bases and J by 2 bases, with 11 bases between. This CDR3 spans 15 amino acids. Germline V gene data show CDR1 as MNHNS and CDR2 as SASEGT. The CDR3 bases are TGTGCCAGCAGTGATGGGTGGGTCGCTGGAAACACCATATATTTT. Protein product: CASSDGWVAGNTIYF.

In this sample, this clonotype turned up many times. The CDR3 here is CASSRTGQRQYF. The CDR3 nucleotides are TGTGCCAGCAGTCGGACAGGGCAAAGGCAGTACTTC. The rearrangement links TRBV2 to TRBJ2-7; 8 bases align to TRBD1. Trimming took 5 bases from V and 9 from J; bases not matched to a gene: 6. This CDR3 has 12 amino acids. Germline CDR1 and CDR2: SNHLY and FYNNEI.

The sample holds many counts of this clonotype. V and J are TRBV11-2 and TRBJ2-2, with TRBD2 as a possible D gene (7 bases). CDR3 length: 16 residues. The germline V and J ends were trimmed by 5 bases and 0 bases, with 13 bases remaining between them. In germline, CDR1 is SGHAT, CDR2 FQNNGV. CDR3 nucleotides: TGTGCCAGCAGCGGGGGGGGGACAACGAACACCGGGGAGCTGTTTTTT. It translates to CASSGGGTTNTGELFF.

This clonotype was seen at least ten times. J is TRBJ2-3 and V is TRBV6-6; D is undetermined. V was pared by 2 bases and J by 5 bases, with 2 bases between. Germline V lookup: CDR1 MNHNY, CDR2 SVGAGI (reference sequence). The CDR3 extends over 11 amino acids. The DNA of the CDR3 is TGTGCCAGCAGTTACGGAGATACGCAGTATTTT. This gives the protein CASSYGDTQYF.

This clonotype was counted ten times or more. The genes are TRBV28 and TRBJ2-7; 9 bases line up with TRBD1. The germline CDR1 and CDR2 sequences are MDHEN and SYDVKM. CDR3 length: 15 residues. V lost 5 bases to trimming and J lost 1 base; unmatched junction nucleotides: 6. The CDR3 here is CASSPWDRASYEQYF. CDR3 DNA sequence: TGTGCCAGCAGTCCTTGGGACAGGGCATCCTACGAGCAGTACTTC.

This clonotype appeared many times. The chain employs TRBV2 and TRBJ2-3; 10 nucleotides agree with TRBD2. The V gene end was trimmed by 6 bases and the J gene end by 3 bases; junction bases not matched to a gene: 3. CDR1 is SNHLY and CDR2 is FYNNEI in the germline V gene. The CDR3 spans 14 residues. CDR3 amino acids: CASSGLAETDTQYF. As DNA, the CDR3 is TGTGCCAGCAGCGGACTAGCGGAAACAGATACGCAGTATTTT.

A few counts support this clonotype. V is TRBV19 and J is TRBJ1-2; weak D call: TRBD1 (6 bases). With 5 bases removed from V and 2 bases from J, the gap between germline ends came to 12 bases. Germline V CDR1 and CDR2: LNHDA, SQIVND (reference sequence). The CDR3 extends over 14 amino acids. CDR3 protein: CASSPQGTNYGYTF. The CDR3 nucleotides are TGTGCCAGTAGTCCACAGGGCACCAACTATGGCTACACCTTC.

The rearrangement uses TRBV19 and TRBJ1-1, with a weak D call TRBD1 (5 bases). The CDR3 has 17 amino acids. The germline V and J ends were trimmed by 5 bases and 1 base, with 20 bases remaining between them. CDR1 and CDR2 from the germline V gene are LNHDA and SQIVND (reference sequence). CDR3: CASSLGLGRAGNTEAFF. CDR3 in DNA: TGTGCCAGTAGTCTCGGTTTAGGCAGGGCAGGGAACACTGAAGCTTTCTTT.

The V gene is TRBV20-1, the J gene TRBJ2-7; D gene ambiguous. CDR1 DFQATT and CDR2 SNEGSKA come from the germline V gene (reference sequence). V was shortened by 1 base and J by 4 bases, with 11 bases between the two germline ends. The CDR3 is made up of 13 amino acids. As DNA, the CDR3 is TGCAGTGCTAGAGGATCCATGGGGTACGAGCAGTACTTC. Translated, it gives CSARGSMGYEQYF.

In its sample, this clonotype was seen a few times. This chain joins TRBV20-1 and TRBJ2-1; TRBD1 might be the D (6 bases). Trimming stripped 5 bases from V and 4 bases from J, with 6 bases between. From germline, CDR1 is DFQATT and CDR2 SNEGSKA (reference sequence). CDR3 length: 11 amino acids. The CDR3 nucleotides read TGCAGTGCTGACAGGTACAATGAGCAGTTCTTC. Translation gives CSADRYNEQFF.

This clonotype was counted many times. The genes are TRBV27 and TRBJ2-7; the D is unclear. V shed 5 bases and J shed 2 bases, with 4 bases lying between them. This CDR3 region has 11 residues. Germline V gene lookup returns CDR1 MNHEY and CDR2 SMNVEV (reference sequence). The DNA of the CDR3 is TGTGCCAGCAGTACACCCTACGAGCAGTACTTC. Amino acids: CASSTPYEQYF.